The 3 T cell receptor beta chains presented below share a single source sample, sequenced in a study of T cell responses to AZD1222 COVID-19 vaccine. Assay used: immunoSEQ multiplex PCR; TCRdb lists only in-frame clones, some missing. The data contain 100,000 to 120,000 clones, about 88% of them singletons. Material: peripheral blood, obtained on day 0 of AZD1222 vaccination. The receptors were gathered from an adult in good health.

This clone was seen just once. The genes are TRBV6-5 and TRBJ2-7, with 7 nucleotides matching TRBD1. The trim removed 4 bases at V and 3 bases at J, leaving 3 bases unmatched. Germline values: CDR1 MNHEY, CDR2 SVGAGI. This CDR3 is 13 amino acids long. The CDR3: CASSSGGFYEQYF. CDR3 nucleotides: TGTGCCAGCAGTTCAGGGGGATTCTACGAGCAGTACTTC.

The sample holds a few counts of this clone. The chain carries TRBV4-1 and TRBJ2-7, with D possibly being TRBD1 (6 bases). The V end lost 4 bases, the J end lost 2 bases, and 12 bases lay between the germline ends. CDR3 length: 14 amino acids. Germline V lookup: CDR1 MGHRA, CDR2 YSYEKL. CDR3 sequence: CASSPGTPPYEQYF. The CDR3, as DNA: TGCGCCAGCAGCCCCGGGACACCTCCCTACGAGCAGTACTTC.

This chain connects TRBV4-2 to TRBJ2-1, with D tentatively TRBD2 (6 bases). Germline values: CDR1 LGHNA, CDR2 YNFKEQ. CDR3 length: 16 residues. V was pared by 0 bases and J by 3 bases, with 12 bases between. CDR3 sequence (DNA): TGTGCCAGCAGCCAAGAGGGCGGGGTTAACTACAATGAGCAGTTCTTC. It yields the protein CASSQEGGVNYNEQFF.